Listed here is a single T cell receptor delta chain. Its cognate antigen is unknown. Extracted RNA was reverse transcribed into cDNA. Pooled V-gene forward primers with one constant-region reverse primer generated the CDR3 amplicons by multiplex PCR. TCRdb redid the clone calls on the multiplex PCR reads with CATT. The sample contains more than 45,000 delta-chain clones, about 14% of which appear only once. The source of the sample is a study of Vδ1+ human thymocytes. The study's findings and limits: TRD repertoires were essentially private, unlike widely shared TRG clonotypes. Thymic TRG and TRD repertoires appeared highly polyclonal.

Germline CDR1 and CDR2: TSWWSYY and QGS. The CDR3 spans 19 residues. The V and J ends lost 1 base and 2 bases, in that order; junction bases with no gene match: 15. This chain links TRDV1 with TRDJ1; 8 bases match TRDD3. The sample consisted of Vdelta1+ gamma-delta thymocytes from the thymus. Subset noted: FACS-sorted CD3+ TCRalphabeta- TCRVdelta1+ TCRVdelta2- thymocytes. This clonotype was obtained from a girl under three years old who had congenital heart surgery. The CDR3 DNA is TGTGCTCTTGGGGAACGTTCCCGCTACCCTTACTGGGGGACCGATAAACTCATCTTT. Amino acids: CALGERSRYPYWGTDKLIF.